These 16 T cell receptor beta chains were sequenced from one sample in a study of identical twins. TCRdb re-analysed the 5' RACE reads in MiXCR, keeping a single row per CDR3 protein. Of around 1.7 million distinct CDR3 sequences in the sample, around a third were seen once. The sample taken for sequencing was cord blood. These receptors were collected from a newborn girl in good health.

V is TRBV7-2 and J is TRBJ1-1, with D possibly being TRBD1 (5 bases). Germline lookup yields CDR1 SGHTA and CDR2 FQGNSA. There are 15 residues in the CDR3. V was trimmed by 4 bases and J by 1 base, leaving 13 bases between them. The CDR3 DNA sequence: TGTGCCAGCAGCTCGAAGGGACTTCCGAACACTGAAGCTTTCTTT. Protein: CASSSKGLPNTEAFF.

This clonotype appeared many times. V is TRBV9 and J is TRBJ2-1; unclear D gene. CDR1 and CDR2 from the germline V gene are SGDLS and YYNGEE. V dropped 2 bases and J dropped 9 bases, with 15 bases sitting between them. CDR3 length equals 14 residues. In nucleotides, the CDR3 is TGTGCCAGCAGCGTCTTTAGTGGGCCGGGTGAGCAGTTCTTC. Encoded protein: CASSVFSGPGEQFF.

This clonotype was picked up a small number of times. CDR3 sequence: CSAKSYSNQPQHF. Here the CDR3 DNA reads TGCAGTGCTAAAAGCTATAGCAATCAGCCCCAGCATTTT. V is TRBV20-1 and J is TRBJ1-5; D remains ambiguous. V was pared by 4 bases and J by 0 bases, with 7 bases between. The V gene's germline CDR1 is DFQATT and CDR2 SNEGSKA (reference sequence). The CDR3 runs 13 residues.

Regarding this clonotype: A much larger clone sits a single nucleotide away, making a read error possible. The chain links TRBV10-3 to TRBJ2-4, with a weak D call TRBD2 (6 bases). Germline assignment: CDR1 ENHRY and CDR2 SYGVKD. Trimming took 10 bases from V and 2 from J, leaving 21 bases between them. The length of the CDR3 is 16 residues. The CDR3 nucleotides read TGTGCCACCAGCGATATCACGGGGGAGACCAAAAACATTCAGTACTTC. Its translation is CATSDITGETKNIQYF.

In this sample, this clonotype turned up many times. The V and J genes are TRBV29-1 and TRBJ2-7; D is unclear. Trimming took 3 bases from V and 4 from J, leaving 16 bases between them. CDR3 length equals 14 residues. Germline V CDR1 and CDR2: SQVTM, ANQGSEA. The CDR3 protein is CSVDLTRANYEQYF. DNA for the CDR3: TGCAGCGTTGACTTGACAAGGGCAAATTACGAGCAGTACTTC.

The rearrangement uses TRBV20-1 and TRBJ2-3, with a weak D call TRBD2 (6 bases). The CDR3 spans 15 residues. Looked up from germline, CDR1 is DFQATT and CDR2 is SNEGSKA (reference sequence). V lost 3 bases and J lost 4, with 17 bases in between. The CDR3 here is CSASDRPGVADTQYF. The CDR3 DNA reads as TGCAGTGCTAGTGATCGTCCGGGGGTGGCAGATACGCAGTATTTT.

This chain joins TRBV6-5 and TRBJ2-4, with 9 bases that match TRBD2. The CDR3 runs 14 residues. After removal of 6 bases from V and 4 bases from J, the junction contained 4 bases not matched to a gene. Germline V lookup: CDR1 MNHEY, CDR2 SVGAGI. CDR3 coding DNA: TGTGCCAGCAGCGTGAGCGGGAGGAAAAACATTCAGTACTTC. Amino acid sequence: CASSVSGRKNIQYF.

The rearrangement uses TRBV24-1 and TRBJ2-1, with D unclear. V was trimmed by 0 bases and J by 0 bases, leaving 11 bases between them. The germline V gene has CDR1 KGHDR and CDR2 SFDVKD. The CDR3 contains 17 residues. CDR3 sequence: CATSDLKASNSYNEQFF. The CDR3 DNA follows: TGTGCCACCAGTGATTTGAAAGCATCAAACTCCTACAATGAGCAGTTCTTC.

This clonotype was detected only a few times. This chain joins TRBV6-5 and TRBJ2-1; no reliable D call. CDR3 length: 15 residues. Germline V gives CDR1 MNHEY, CDR2 SVGAGI. V was clipped by 2 bases and J by 2 bases, with 10 bases between them. The CDR3 DNA follows: TGTGCCAGCAGTTACCGGGCGTTGGCCTACAATGAGCAGTTCTTC. It translates to CASSYRALAYNEQFF.

A note on this clonotype: Sequence at one end of the junction differs from germline and may be a read error. The chain has TRBV27 and TRBJ2-3; 7 nucleotides agree with TRBD2. The CDR3 spans 15 residues. The germline gives CDR1 MNHEY, CDR2 SMNVEV (reference sequence). The CDR3 reads CASSKASGYTDTRYF. CDR3 nucleotides: TGTGCCAGCAGTAAGGCTAGCGGATACACAGATACGCGGTATTTT.

Only a few counts were recorded for this clonotype. The rearrangement uses TRBV20-1 and TRBJ2-7; the D call may be TRBD1 or TRBD2 (6 bases each). V lost 1 base and J lost 2, with 15 bases in between. The CDR3 is 15 residues long. Germline-derived CDR1 and CDR2 are DFQATT and SNEGSKA (reference sequence). The CDR3 sequence is CSARARGLGTYEQYF. The CDR3 DNA reads as TGCAGTGCTAGAGCACGGGGGCTAGGCACCTACGAGCAGTACTTC.

This clonotype was recorded many times. This chain uses TRBV27 with TRBJ2-7; D call uncertain. The CDR3 has 13 amino acids. V shed 0 bases and J shed 5 bases, with 8 bases lying between them. CDR1 and CDR2 (germline): MNHEY, SMNVEV (reference sequence). As DNA, the CDR3 is TGTGCCAGCAGTTTATCTCGGCACGACGAGCAGTACTTC. It codes for CASSLSRHDEQYF.

CDR3 region: CASSSEGSSGANVLTF. The CDR3 DNA reads TGCGCCAGCAGCTCGGAGGGCTCCTCTGGGGCCAACGTCCTGACTTTC. This chain uses TRBV5-1 with TRBJ2-6; possibly TRBD2 for D (6 bases). V was shortened by 3 bases and J by 0 bases, with 10 bases between the two germline ends. Germline V gene data show CDR1 as SGHRS and CDR2 as YFSETQ. This CDR3 contains 16 residues.

This clonotype was detected a few times. This chain connects TRBV2 to TRBJ2-1, with D tentatively TRBD2 (7 bases). This CDR3 spans 15 amino acids. The germline V gene has CDR1 SNHLY and CDR2 FYNNEI. V dropped 6 bases and J dropped 3 bases, with 15 bases sitting between them. The CDR3 protein is CASRWRGPLYNEQFF. The CDR3 nucleotides read TGTGCCAGCAGATGGCGGGGGCCTCTCTACAATGAGCAGTTCTTC.

The table lists this clonotype with a few counts. The chain recombines TRBV24-1 with TRBJ2-3; 14 nucleotides match TRBD2. Germline assignment: CDR1 KGHDR and CDR2 SFDVKD. The V gene end was trimmed by 3 bases and the J gene end by 2 bases; junction bases not matched to a gene: 3. This CDR3 has 17 amino acids. In DNA, the CDR3 is TGTGCCACCAGTGATCGACTAGCGGGAGGGCCCACAGATACGCAGTATTTT. This sequence encodes CATSDRLAGGPTDTQYF.

The genes are TRBV20-1 and TRBJ1-6; TRBD1 matches at 7 bases. Germline values: CDR1 DFQATT, CDR2 SNEGSKA (reference sequence). The V and J ends lost 6 bases and 4 bases, in that order; junction bases with no gene match: 9. The CDR3 totals 15 residues. The CDR3 is CSAPTGRPYNSPLHF. The CDR3 bases are TGCAGTGCCCCGACAGGGCGGCCGTATAATTCACCCCTCCACTTT.